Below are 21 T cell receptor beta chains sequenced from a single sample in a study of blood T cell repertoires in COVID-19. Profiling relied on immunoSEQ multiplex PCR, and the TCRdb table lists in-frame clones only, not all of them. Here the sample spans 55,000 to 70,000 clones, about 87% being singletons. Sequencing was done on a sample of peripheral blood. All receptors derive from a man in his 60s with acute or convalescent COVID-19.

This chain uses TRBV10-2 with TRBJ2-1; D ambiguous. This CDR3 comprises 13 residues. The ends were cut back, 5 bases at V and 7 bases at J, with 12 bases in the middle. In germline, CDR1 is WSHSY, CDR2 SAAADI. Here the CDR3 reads CASSPGYRNEQFF. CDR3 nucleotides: TGCGCCAGCAGTCCCGGTTACCGGAATGAGCAGTTCTTC.

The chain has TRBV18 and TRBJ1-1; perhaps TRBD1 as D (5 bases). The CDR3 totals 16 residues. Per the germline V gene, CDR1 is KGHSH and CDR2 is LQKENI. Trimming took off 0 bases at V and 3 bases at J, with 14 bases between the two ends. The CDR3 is CASSPPLGGGDTEAFF. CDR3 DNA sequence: TGTGCCAGCTCACCACCGCTGGGTGGGGGGGACACTGAAGCTTTCTTT.

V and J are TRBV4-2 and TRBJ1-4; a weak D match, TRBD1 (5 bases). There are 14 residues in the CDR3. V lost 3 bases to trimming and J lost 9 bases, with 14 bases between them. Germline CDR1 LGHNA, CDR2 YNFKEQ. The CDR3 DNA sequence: TGTGCCAGCAGCCACGGGAGGCAGGGACAAAAACTGTTTTTT. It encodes CASSHGRQGQKLFF.

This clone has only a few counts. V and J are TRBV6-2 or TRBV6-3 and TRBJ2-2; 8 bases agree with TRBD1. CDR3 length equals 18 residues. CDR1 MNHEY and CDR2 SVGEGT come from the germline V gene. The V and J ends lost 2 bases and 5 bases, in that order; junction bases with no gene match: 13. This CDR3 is CASSYISVSDRVTGELFF. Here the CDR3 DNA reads TGTGCCAGCAGTTACATCTCCGTATCGGACAGGGTGACCGGGGAGCTGTTTTTT.

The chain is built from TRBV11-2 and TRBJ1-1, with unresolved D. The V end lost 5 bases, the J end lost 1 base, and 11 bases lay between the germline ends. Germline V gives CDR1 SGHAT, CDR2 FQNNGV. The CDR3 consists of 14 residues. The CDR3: CASSPQTGNTEAFF. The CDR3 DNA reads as TGTGCCAGCAGCCCCCAGACGGGGAACACTGAAGCTTTCTTT.

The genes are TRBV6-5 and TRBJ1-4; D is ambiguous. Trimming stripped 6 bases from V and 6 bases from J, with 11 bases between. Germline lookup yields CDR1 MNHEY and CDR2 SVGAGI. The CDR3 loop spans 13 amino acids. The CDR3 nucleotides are TGTGCCAGCAGCCCCGTGGCGGATGAAAAACTGTTTTTT. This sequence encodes CASSPVADEKLFF.

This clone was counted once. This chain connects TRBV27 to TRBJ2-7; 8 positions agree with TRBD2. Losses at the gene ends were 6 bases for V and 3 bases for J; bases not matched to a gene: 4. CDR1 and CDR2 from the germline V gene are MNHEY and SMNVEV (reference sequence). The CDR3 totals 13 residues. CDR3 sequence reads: CASRDRGGYEQYF. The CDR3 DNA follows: TGTGCCAGCAGGGACCGGGGGGGCTACGAGCAGTACTTC.

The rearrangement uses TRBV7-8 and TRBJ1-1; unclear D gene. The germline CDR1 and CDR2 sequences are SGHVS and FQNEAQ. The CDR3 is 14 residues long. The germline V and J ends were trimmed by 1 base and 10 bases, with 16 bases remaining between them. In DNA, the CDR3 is TGTGCCAGCAGCTTAGATGAGGCCGTATATTCAGCTTTCTTT. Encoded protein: CASSLDEAVYSAFF.

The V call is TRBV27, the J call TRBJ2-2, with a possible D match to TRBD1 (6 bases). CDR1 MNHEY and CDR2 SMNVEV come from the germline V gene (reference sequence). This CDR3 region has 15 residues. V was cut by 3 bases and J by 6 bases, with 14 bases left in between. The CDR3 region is CASSFRMGAAGELFF. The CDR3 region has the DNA TGTGCCAGCAGTTTTCGGATGGGGGCGGCCGGGGAGCTGTTTTTT.

The CDR3 region is CASSLAGAGGTDTQYF. The DNA for the CDR3 is TGCGCCAGCAGCTTGGCTGGCGCGGGGGGCACAGATACGCAGTATTTT. The V and J genes are TRBV5-1 and TRBJ2-3; 7 nucleotides align to TRBD2. Germline V CDR1 and CDR2: SGHRS, YFSETQ. Trimming cost V 0 bases and J 1 base; bases outside gene matches: 5. CDR3 length equals 16 residues.

This CDR3 reads CASSQGLGVENGYTF. The DNA for the CDR3 is TGCGCCAGCAGCCAAGGTTTAGGGGTTGAAAATGGCTACACCTTC. The rearrangement links TRBV4-3 to TRBJ1-2, with D tentatively TRBD1 (5 bases). The CDR3 totals 15 residues. The germline CDR1 and CDR2 sequences are LGHNA and YSLEER. V was cut by 1 base and J by 6 bases, with 15 bases left in between.

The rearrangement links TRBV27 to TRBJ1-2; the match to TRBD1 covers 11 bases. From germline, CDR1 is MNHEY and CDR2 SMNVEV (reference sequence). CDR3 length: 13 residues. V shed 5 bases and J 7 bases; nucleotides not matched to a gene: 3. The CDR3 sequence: CASSIGTGGGYTF. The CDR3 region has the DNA TGTGCCAGCAGTATAGGGACAGGGGGTGGCTACACCTTC.

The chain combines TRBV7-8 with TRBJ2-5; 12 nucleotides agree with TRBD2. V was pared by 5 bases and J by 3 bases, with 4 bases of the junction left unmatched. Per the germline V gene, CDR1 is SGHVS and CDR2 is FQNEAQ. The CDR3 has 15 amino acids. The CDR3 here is CASSPSGGVEETQYF. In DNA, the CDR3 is TGTGCCAGCAGCCCTAGCGGGGGGGTTGAAGAGACCCAGTACTTC.

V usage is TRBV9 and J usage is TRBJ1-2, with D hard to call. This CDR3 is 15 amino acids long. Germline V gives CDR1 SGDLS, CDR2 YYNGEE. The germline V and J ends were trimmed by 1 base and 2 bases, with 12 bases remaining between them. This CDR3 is CASSVNTVGNYGYTF. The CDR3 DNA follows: TGTGCCAGCAGCGTAAATACAGTTGGGAACTATGGCTACACCTTC.

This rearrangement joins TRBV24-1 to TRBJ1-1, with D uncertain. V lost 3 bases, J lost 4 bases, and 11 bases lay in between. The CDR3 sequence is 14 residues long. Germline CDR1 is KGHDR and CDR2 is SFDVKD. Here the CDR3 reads CATSDEPRATEAFF. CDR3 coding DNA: TGTGCCACCAGTGATGAACCGAGGGCCACTGAAGCTTTCTTT.

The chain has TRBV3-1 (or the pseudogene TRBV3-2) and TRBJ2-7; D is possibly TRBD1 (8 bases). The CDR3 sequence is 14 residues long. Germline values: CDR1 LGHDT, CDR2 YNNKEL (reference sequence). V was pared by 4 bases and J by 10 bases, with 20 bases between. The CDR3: CASSLSDREGGQYF. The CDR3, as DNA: TGTGCCAGCAGCCTGTCGGACAGGGAGGGAGGCCAGTACTTC.

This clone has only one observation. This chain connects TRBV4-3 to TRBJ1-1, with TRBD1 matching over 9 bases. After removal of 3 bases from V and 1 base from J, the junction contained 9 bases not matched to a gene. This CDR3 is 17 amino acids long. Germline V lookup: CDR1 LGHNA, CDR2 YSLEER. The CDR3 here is CASSQGQGPSSNTEAFF. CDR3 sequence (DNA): TGCGCCAGCAGCCAGGGACAGGGCCCCTCCTCGAACACTGAAGCTTTCTTT.

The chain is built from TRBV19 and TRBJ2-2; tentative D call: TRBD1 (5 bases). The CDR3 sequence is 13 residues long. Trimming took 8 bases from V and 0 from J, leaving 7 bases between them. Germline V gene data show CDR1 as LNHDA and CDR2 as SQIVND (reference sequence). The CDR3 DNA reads TGTGCCAGTGGGGCCCCGAACACCGGGGAGCTGTTTTTT. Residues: CASGAPNTGELFF.

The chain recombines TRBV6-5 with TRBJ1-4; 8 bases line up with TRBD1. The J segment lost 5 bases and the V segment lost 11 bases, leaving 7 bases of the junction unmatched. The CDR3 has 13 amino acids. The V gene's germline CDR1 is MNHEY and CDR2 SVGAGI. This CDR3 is CAASTGGNEKLFF. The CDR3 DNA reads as TGTGCCGCCAGCACAGGGGGAAATGAAAAACTGTTTTTT.

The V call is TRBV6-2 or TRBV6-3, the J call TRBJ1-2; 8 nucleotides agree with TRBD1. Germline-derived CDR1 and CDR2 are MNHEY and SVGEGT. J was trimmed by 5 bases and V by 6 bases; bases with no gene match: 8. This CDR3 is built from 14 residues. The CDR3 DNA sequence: TGTGCCAGCAGCAACGGACAGGGCGGGTATGGCTACACCTTC. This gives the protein CASSNGQGGYGYTF.

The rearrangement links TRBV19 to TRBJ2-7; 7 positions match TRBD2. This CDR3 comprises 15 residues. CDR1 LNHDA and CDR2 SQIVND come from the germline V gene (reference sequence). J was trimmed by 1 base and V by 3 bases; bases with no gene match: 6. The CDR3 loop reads CASSIERGSSYEQYF. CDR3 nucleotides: TGTGCCAGTAGTATTGAGCGGGGCAGTTCCTACGAGCAGTACTTC.